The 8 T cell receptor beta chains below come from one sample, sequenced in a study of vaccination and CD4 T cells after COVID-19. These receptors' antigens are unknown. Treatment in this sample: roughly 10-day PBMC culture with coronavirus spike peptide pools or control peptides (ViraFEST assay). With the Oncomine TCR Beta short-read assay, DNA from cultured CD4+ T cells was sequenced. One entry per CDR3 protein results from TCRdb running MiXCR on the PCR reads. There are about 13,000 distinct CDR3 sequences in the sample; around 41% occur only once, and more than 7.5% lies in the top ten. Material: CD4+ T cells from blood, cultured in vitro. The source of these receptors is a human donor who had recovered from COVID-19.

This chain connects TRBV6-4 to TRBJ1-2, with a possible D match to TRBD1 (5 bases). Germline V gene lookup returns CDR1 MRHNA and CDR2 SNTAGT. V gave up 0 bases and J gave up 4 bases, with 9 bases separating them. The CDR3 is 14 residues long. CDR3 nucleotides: TGTGCCAGCAGTGACTCAAGGGGAATCTATGGCTACACCTTC. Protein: CASSDSRGIYGYTF.

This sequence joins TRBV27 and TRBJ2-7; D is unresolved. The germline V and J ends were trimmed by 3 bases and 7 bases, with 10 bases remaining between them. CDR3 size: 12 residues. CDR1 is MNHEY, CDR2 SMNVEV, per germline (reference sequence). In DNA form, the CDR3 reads TGTGCCAGCAGTTTTTCCCCCCGGGAGCAGTACTTC. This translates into CASSFSPREQYF.

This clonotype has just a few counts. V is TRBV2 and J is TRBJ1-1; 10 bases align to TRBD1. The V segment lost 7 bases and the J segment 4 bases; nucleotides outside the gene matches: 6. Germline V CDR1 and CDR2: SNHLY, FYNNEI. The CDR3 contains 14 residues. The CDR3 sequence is CASMQDRGSTEAFF. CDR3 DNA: TGTGCCAGCATGCAGGACAGGGGGTCCACTGAAGCTTTCTTT.

The CDR3 DNA sequence: TGCAGTGCTAGTGGGAGGGGGAGGAACACTGAAGCTTTCTTT. This translates into CSASGRGRNTEAFF. The chain combines TRBV20-1 with TRBJ1-1, with D perhaps TRBD1 (6 bases). The CDR3 spans 14 residues. Germline CDR1 is DFQATT and CDR2 is SNEGSKA (reference sequence). The V end lost 3 bases, the J end lost 1 base, and 12 bases lay between the germline ends.

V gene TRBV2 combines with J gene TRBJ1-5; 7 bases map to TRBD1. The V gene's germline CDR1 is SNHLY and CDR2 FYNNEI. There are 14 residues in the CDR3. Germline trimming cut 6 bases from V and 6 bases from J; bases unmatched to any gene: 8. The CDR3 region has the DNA TGTGCCAGCAGCCAACAGGGGCGAGGTCAGCCCCAGCATTTT. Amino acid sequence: CASSQQGRGQPQHF.

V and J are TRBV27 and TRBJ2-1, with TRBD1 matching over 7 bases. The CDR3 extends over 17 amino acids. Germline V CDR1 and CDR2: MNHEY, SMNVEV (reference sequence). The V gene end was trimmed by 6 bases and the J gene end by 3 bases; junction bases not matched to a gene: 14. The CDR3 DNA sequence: TGTGCCAGCAGGTCATTGTGGGGACAGCGACTCTACAATGAGCAGTTCTTC. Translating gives CASRSLWGQRLYNEQFF.

This CDR3 is CASNGILNTGELFF. CDR3 in DNA: TGTGCCAGCAACGGTATTTTGAACACCGGGGAGCTGTTTTTT. J is TRBJ2-2 and V is TRBV12-3 or TRBV12-4; D unclear. V lost 7 bases, J lost 1 base, and 10 bases lay in between. The length of the CDR3 is 14 residues.

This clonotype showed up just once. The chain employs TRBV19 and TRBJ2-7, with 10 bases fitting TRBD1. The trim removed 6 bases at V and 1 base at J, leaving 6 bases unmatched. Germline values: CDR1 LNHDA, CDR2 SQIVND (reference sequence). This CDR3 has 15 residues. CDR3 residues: CASRTGTGASYEQYF. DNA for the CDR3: TGTGCCAGTAGAACCGGGACAGGGGCATCCTACGAGCAGTACTTC.